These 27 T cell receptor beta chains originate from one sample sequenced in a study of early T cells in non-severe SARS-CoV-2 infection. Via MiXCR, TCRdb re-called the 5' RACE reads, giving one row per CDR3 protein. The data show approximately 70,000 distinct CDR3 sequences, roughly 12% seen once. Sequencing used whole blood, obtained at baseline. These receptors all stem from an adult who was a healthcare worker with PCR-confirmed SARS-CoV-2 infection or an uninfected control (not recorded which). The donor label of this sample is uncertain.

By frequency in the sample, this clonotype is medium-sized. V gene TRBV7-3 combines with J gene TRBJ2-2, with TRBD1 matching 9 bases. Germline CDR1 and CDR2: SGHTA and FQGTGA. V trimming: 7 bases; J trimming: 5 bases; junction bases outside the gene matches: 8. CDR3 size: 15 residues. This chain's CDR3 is CASKPGQGGTGELFF. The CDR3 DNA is TGTGCCAGCAAACCGGGACAGGGTGGGACCGGGGAGCTGTTTTTT.

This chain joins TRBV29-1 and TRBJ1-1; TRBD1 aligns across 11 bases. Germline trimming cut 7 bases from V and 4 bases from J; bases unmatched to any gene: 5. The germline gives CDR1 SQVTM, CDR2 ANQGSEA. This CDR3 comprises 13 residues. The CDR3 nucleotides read TGCAGCGCCCGGACAGGGGGCGGCACTGAAGCTTTCTTT. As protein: CSARTGGGTEAFF.

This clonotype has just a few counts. CDR3 nucleotides: TGCGCCAGCAGCCAAGATTGGGGTTACACAGATACGCAGTATTTT. Translation: CASSQDWGYTDTQYF. This chain connects TRBV4-1 to TRBJ2-3; D ambiguous. This CDR3 comprises 15 residues. With 0 bases removed from V and 2 bases from J, the gap between germline ends came to 9 bases. Germline CDR1 MGHRA, CDR2 YSYEKL.

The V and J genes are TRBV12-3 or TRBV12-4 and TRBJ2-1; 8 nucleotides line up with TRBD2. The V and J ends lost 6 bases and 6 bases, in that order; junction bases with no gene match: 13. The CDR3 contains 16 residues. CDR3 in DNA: TGTGCCAGCAGGGCCGGGGGGAGCGGGAGATTCAATGAGCAGTTCTTC. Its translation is CASRAGGSGRFNEQFF.

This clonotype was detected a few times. Here the CDR3 reads CASSLMGQGRYNEQFF. Written as DNA, the CDR3 is TGTGCCAGCAGCTTAATGGGACAGGGACGCTACAATGAGCAGTTCTTC. The gene calls are TRBV7-2 and TRBJ2-1; 9 bases match TRBD1. The CDR3 runs 16 residues. With 2 bases clipped from V and 3 bases from J, the junction kept 5 bases outside the gene matches. Germline V gene lookup returns CDR1 SGHTA and CDR2 FQGNSA.

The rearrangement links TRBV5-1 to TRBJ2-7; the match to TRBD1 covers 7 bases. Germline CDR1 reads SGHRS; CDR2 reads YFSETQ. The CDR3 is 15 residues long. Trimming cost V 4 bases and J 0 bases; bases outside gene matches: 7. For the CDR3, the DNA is TGCGCCAGCAGCCTCCGAGGGGGCGGCTCCTACGAGCAGTACTTC. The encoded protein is CASSLRGGGSYEQYF.

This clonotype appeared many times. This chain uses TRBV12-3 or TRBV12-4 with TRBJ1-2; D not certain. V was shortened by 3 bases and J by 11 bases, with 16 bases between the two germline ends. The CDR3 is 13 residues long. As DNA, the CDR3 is TGTGCCAGCAGTTTGAACGTCGCCGTCATGTACACCTTC. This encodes CASSLNVAVMYTF.

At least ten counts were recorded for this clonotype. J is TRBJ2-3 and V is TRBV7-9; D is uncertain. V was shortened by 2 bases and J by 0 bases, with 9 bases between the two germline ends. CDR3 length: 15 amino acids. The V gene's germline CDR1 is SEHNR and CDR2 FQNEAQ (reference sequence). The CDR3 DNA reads TGTGCCAGCAGCTTAATGGGAAGGAGCACAGATACGCAGTATTTT. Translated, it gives CASSLMGRSTDTQYF.

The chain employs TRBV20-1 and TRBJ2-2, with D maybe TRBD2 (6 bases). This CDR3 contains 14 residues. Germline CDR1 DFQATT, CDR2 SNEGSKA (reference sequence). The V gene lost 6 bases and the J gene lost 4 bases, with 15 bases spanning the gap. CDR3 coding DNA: TGCAGTGCGGGAGGCGGGTTTGGCACCGGGGAGCTGTTTTTT. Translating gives CSAGGGFGTGELFF.

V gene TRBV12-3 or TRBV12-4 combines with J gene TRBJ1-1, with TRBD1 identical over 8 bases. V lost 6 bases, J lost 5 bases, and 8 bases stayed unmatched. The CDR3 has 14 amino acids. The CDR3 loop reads CASRSGGAVTEAFF. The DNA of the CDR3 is TGTGCCAGCAGGTCAGGGGGCGCGGTGACTGAAGCTTTCTTT.

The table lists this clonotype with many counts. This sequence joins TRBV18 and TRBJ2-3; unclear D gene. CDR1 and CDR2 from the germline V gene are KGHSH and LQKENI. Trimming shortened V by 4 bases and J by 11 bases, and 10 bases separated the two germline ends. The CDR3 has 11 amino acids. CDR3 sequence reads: CASSLLLEQYF. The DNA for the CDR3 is TGTGCCAGCTCACTCCTTCTTGAGCAGTATTTT.

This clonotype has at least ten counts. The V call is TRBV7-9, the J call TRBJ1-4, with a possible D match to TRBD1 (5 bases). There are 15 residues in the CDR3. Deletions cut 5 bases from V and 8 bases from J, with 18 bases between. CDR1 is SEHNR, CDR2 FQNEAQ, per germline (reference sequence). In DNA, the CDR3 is TGTGCCAGCAGCCCCCGGGACGGCGACGTGGAAAAACTGTTTTTT. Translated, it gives CASSPRDGDVEKLFF.

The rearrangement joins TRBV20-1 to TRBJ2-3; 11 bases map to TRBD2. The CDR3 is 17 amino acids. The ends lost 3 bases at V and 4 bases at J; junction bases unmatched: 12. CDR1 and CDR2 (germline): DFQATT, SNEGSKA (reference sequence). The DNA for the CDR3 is TGCAGTGCTAGCGAGGTAGCGGGGGGGCTTGGGTCAGATACGCAGTATTTT. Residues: CSASEVAGGLGSDTQYF.

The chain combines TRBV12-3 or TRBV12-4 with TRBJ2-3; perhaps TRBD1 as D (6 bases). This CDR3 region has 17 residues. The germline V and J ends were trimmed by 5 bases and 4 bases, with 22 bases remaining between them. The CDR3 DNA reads TGTGCCAGCAGTCCATTAGCAGGGGCTAGTGTGGCAGATACGCAGTATTTT. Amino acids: CASSPLAGASVADTQYF.

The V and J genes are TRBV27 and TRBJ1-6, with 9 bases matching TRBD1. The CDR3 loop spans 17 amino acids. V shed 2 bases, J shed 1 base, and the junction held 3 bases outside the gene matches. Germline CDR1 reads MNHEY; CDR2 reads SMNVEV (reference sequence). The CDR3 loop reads CASSLEQGASYNSPLHF. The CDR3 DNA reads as TGTGCCAGCAGTTTAGAACAGGGGGCATCCTATAATTCACCCCTCCACTTT.

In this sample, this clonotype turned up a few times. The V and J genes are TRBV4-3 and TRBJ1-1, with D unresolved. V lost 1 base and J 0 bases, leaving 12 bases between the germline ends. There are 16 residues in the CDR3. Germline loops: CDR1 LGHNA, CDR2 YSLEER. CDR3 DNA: TGCGCCAGCAGCCAAGTTCCCGCCCTTATGAACACTGAAGCTTTCTTT. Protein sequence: CASSQVPALMNTEAFF.

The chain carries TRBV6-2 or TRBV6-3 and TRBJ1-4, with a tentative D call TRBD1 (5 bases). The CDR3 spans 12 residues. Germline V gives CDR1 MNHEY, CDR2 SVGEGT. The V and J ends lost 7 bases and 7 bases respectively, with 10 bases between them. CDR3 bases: TGTGCCAGCACCACCGACAGTGAAAAACTGTTTTTT. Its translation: CASTTDSEKLFF.

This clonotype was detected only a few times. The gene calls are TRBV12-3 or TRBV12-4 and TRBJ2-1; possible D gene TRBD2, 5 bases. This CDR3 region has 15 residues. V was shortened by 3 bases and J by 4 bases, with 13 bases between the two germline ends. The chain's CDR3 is CASSLRSSPYNEQFF. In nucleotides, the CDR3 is TGTGCCAGCAGTTTGCGGTCTAGCCCTTACAATGAGCAGTTCTTC.

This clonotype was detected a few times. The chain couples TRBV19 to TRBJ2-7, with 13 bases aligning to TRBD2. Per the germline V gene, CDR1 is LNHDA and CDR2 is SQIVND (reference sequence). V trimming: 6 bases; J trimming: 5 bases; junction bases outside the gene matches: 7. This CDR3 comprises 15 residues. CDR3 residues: CASSRWTSGGDEQYF. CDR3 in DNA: TGTGCCAGTAGCCGATGGACTAGCGGGGGTGACGAGCAGTACTTC. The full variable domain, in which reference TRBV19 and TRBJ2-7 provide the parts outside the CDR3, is DGGITQSPKYLFRKEGQNVTLSCEQNLNHDAMYWYRQDPGQGLRLIYYSQIVNDFQKGDIAEGYSVSREKKESFPLTVTSAQKNPTAFYLCASSRWTSGGDEQYFGPGTRLTVT.

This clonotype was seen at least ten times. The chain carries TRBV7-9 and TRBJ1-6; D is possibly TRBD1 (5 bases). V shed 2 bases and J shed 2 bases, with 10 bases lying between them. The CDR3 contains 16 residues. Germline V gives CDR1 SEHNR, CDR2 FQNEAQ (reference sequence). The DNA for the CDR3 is TGTGCCAGCAGCTTATCGGGGGGAGCCTATAATTCACCCCTCCACTTT. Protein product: CASSLSGGAYNSPLHF.

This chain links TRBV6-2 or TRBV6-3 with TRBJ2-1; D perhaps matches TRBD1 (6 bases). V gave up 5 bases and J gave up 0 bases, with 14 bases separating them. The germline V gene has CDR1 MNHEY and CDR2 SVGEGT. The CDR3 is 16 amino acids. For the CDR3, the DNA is TGTGCCAGCAGTCTTTCCAGGGGCAGCTCCTACAATGAGCAGTTCTTC. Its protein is CASSLSRGSSYNEQFF.

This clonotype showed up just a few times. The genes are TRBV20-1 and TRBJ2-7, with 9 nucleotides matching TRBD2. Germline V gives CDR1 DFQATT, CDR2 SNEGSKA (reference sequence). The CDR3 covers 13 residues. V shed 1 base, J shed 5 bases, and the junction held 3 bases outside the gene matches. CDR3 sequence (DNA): TGCAGTGCTAGAGGGACTAGCGTGAACGAGCAGTACTTC. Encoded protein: CSARGTSVNEQYF.

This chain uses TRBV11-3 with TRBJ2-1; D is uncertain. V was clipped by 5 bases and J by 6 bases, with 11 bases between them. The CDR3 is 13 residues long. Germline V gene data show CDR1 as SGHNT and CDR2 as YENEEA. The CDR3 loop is CASSATTTNEQFF. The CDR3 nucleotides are TGTGCCAGCAGCGCGACCACTACCAATGAGCAGTTCTTC.

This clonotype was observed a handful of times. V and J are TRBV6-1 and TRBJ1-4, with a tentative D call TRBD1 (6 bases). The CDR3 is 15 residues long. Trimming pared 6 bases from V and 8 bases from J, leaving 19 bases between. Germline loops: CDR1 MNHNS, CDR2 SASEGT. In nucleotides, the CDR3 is TGTGCCAGCAGAACGTCCGGACAGAACATAGAAAAACTGTTTTTT. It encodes CASRTSGQNIEKLFF.

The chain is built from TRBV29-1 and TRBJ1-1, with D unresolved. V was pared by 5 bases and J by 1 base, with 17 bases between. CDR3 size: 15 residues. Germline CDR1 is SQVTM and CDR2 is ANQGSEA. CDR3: CSVSGPETGNTEAFF. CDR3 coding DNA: TGCAGCGTTTCCGGGCCAGAAACCGGGAACACTGAAGCTTTCTTT.

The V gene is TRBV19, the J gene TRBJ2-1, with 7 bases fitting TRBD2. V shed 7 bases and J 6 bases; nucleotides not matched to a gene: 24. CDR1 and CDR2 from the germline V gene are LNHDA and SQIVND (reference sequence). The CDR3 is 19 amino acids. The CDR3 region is CASTSGLLAKGLRVNEQFF. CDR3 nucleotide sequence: TGTGCCAGTACGAGTGGTTTACTAGCGAAGGGACTAAGAGTCAATGAGCAGTTCTTC.

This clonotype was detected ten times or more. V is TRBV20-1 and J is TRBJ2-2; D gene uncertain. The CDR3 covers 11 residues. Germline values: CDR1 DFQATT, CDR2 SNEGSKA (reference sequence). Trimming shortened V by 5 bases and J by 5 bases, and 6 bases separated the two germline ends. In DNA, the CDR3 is TGCAGTGCTCCAATTACCGGGGAGCTGTTTTTT. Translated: CSAPITGELFF.